The 27 T cell receptor beta chains in this list originate from one sample, sequenced in a study of shared clonotypes between healthy human individuals. Assay used: immunoSEQ multiplex PCR; TCRdb lists only in-frame clones, some missing. This table has about 2.4 million clones, 80% to 95% appearing once. Material: naive CD4+ T cells from PBMCs. The subset: CD45RA+ positively selected. All receptors derive from a man between 18 and 29 years old in good health. Some clones in this sample may be carry-over from other donors' samples.

J is TRBJ2-2 and V is TRBV15; D is ambiguous. V was trimmed by 0 bases and J by 7 bases, leaving 9 bases between them. The CDR3 has 14 amino acids. Germline assignment: CDR1 LNHNV and CDR2 YYDKDF (reference sequence). The CDR3 DNA sequence: TGTGCCACCAGCAGAGATCCAACGAACGGGGAGCTGTTTTTT. Encoded protein: CATSRDPTNGELFF.

This rearrangement joins TRBV6-1 to TRBJ2-1; D not certain. The V gene's germline CDR1 is MNHNS and CDR2 SASEGT. The CDR3 has 14 amino acids. V lost 5 bases, J lost 3 bases, and 11 bases lay in between. The CDR3 is CASSPQADYNEQFF. CDR3 sequence (DNA): TGTGCCAGCAGTCCCCAAGCCGACTACAATGAGCAGTTCTTC.

A note on this clone: The sample holds other DNA sequences that translate to the same CDR3. The chain uses TRBV4-1 and TRBJ1-3; D is possibly TRBD1 (5 bases). CDR1 MGHRA and CDR2 YSYEKL come from the germline V gene. V was shortened by 1 base and J by 3 bases, with 7 bases between the two germline ends. The CDR3 has 14 residues. CDR3 loop: CASSQVGGGNTIYF. In DNA form, the CDR3 reads TGCGCCAGCAGCCAAGTTGGGGGTGGAAACACCATATATTTT.

The J gene is TRBJ2-1, the V gene TRBV10-2; 8 bases agree with TRBD1. The CDR3 extends over 15 amino acids. With V trimmed by 6 bases and J by 8 bases, 12 bases remained unmatched. CDR1 is WSHSY and CDR2 is SAAADI in the germline V gene. CDR3 nucleotide sequence: TGCGCCAGCAGAGTCGTTCCGGGACAGGCAGATGAGCAGTTCTTC. Protein: CASRVVPGQADEQFF.

The chain links TRBV5-4 to TRBJ1-1, with a weak D call TRBD1 (6 bases). Trimming pared 3 bases from V and 6 bases from J, leaving 9 bases between. The CDR3 sequence is 12 residues long. CDR1 SGHNT and CDR2 YYREEE come from the germline V gene (reference sequence). CDR3 loop: CASSSGQSEAFF. The DNA for the CDR3 is TGTGCCAGCAGCTCAGGACAGTCTGAAGCTTTCTTT. Full variable domain (outside the CDR3, taken from reference TRBV5-4 and TRBJ1-1): ETGVTQSPTHLIKTRGQQVTLRCSSQSGHNTVSWYQQALGQGPQFIFQYYREEENGRGNFPPRFSGLQFPNYSSELNVNALELDDSALYLCASSSGQSEAFFGQGTRLTVV.

The rearrangement joins TRBV28 to TRBJ2-7; no reliable D call. V was clipped by 3 bases and J by 3 bases, with 9 bases between them. Per germline, CDR1 MDHEN and CDR2 SYDVKM. This CDR3 has 13 residues. The CDR3 DNA is TGTGCCAGCAGTTTTTCGGAGATCTACGAGCAGTACTTC. Translated, it gives CASSFSEIYEQYF.

V gene TRBV5-6 combines with J gene TRBJ1-3; 10 bases map to TRBD1. This CDR3 spans 18 amino acids. CDR1 SGHDT and CDR2 YYEEEE come from the germline V gene. The V segment lost 0 bases and the J segment 4 bases; nucleotides outside the gene matches: 10. CDR3 sequence: CASSLVGTGEMRGNTIYF. CDR3 nucleotide sequence: TGTGCCAGCAGCTTGGTAGGGACAGGGGAGATGAGAGGAAACACCATATATTTT.

The chain couples TRBV2 to TRBJ2-3; TRBD2 aligns across 11 bases. There are 16 residues in the CDR3. CDR1 SNHLY and CDR2 FYNNEI come from the germline V gene. V was clipped by 5 bases and J by 5 bases; unmatched bases: 9. CDR3 nucleotides: TGTGCCAGCAGTCCCCTCCTAGCGGGAGGAAGAGATACGCAGTATTTT. Translating it yields CASSPLLAGGRDTQYF.

V usage is TRBV5-6 and J usage is TRBJ2-7; TRBD1 matches at 9 bases. This CDR3 region has 13 residues. After removal of 4 bases from V and 5 bases from J, the junction contained 4 bases not matched to a gene. Germline V CDR1 and CDR2: SGHDT, YYEEEE. CDR3 sequence: CASSQQGADEQYF. CDR3 DNA sequence: TGTGCCAGCAGCCAACAGGGGGCTGACGAGCAGTACTTC.

The chain recombines TRBV27 with TRBJ2-3, with D tentatively TRBD1 (6 bases). This CDR3 region has 17 residues. V was cut by 1 base and J by 0 bases, with 14 bases left in between. Germline V gene sequence: CDR1 MNHEY, CDR2 SMNVEV (reference sequence). In nucleotides, the CDR3 is TGTGCCAGCAGTTTATTGCCAACAGGGCAAAGCACAGATACGCAGTATTTT. Residues: CASSLLPTGQSTDTQYF.

The chain recombines TRBV11-2 with TRBJ1-4; D is ambiguous. Germline lookup yields CDR1 SGHAT and CDR2 FQNNGV. This CDR3 is 15 amino acids long. The germline V and J ends were trimmed by 8 bases and 4 bases, with 17 bases remaining between them. CDR3 sequence reads: CASSLSRVFNEKLFF. The CDR3 DNA reads TGTGCCAGCTCCCTTAGCCGGGTCTTTAATGAAAAACTGTTTTTT.

The genes are TRBV28 and TRBJ1-1; D uncertain. Germline lookup yields CDR1 MDHEN and CDR2 SYDVKM. The CDR3 consists of 15 residues. V lost 3 bases to trimming and J lost 1 base, with 12 bases between them. The CDR3 nucleotides read TGTGCCAGCAGTTTGGGCGGGATCAAGAACACTGAAGCTTTCTTT. This gives the protein CASSLGGIKNTEAFF.

This clone was found once. In the same sample, other DNA sequences code for this CDR3. CDR3 DNA sequence: TGTGCCAGCAGTGATAGCCCGGGGGGCGGGAGTCAGTACGAGCAGTACTTC. Amino acids: CASSDSPGGGSQYEQYF. V gene TRBV28 combines with J gene TRBJ2-7, with D tentatively TRBD2 (7 bases). V dropped 5 bases and J dropped 4 bases, with 24 bases sitting between them. The CDR3 is 17 residues long. Germline lookup yields CDR1 MDHEN and CDR2 SYDVKM.

The V and J genes are TRBV2 and TRBJ2-2, with 7 bases lining up with TRBD2. Per germline, CDR1 SNHLY and CDR2 FYNNEI. The CDR3 length is 14 residues. Trimming cost V 10 bases and J 3 bases; bases outside gene matches: 8. This chain's CDR3 is CATPASGYTGELFF. As DNA, the CDR3 is TGTGCCACTCCGGCTAGCGGTTACACCGGGGAGCTGTTTTTT.

The CDR3 loop reads CAGNSPVEVSYEQYF. The CDR3 DNA reads TGTGCCGGCAACTCCCCCGTTGAAGTATCCTACGAGCAGTACTTC. The chain combines TRBV28 with TRBJ2-7; D uncertain. There are 15 residues in the CDR3. Between the trimmed V and J ends, which lost 11 bases and 1 base, there was a span of 21 bases. Germline V gives CDR1 MDHEN, CDR2 SYDVKM. Based on the CDR3 plus reference TRBV28 and TRBJ2-7, the full variable domain is DVKVTQSSRYLVKRTGEKVFLECVQDMDHENMFWYRQDPGLGLRLIYFSYDVKMKEKGDIPEGYSVSREKKERFSLILESASTNQTSMYLCAGNSPVEVSYEQYFGPGTRLTVT.

The chain carries TRBV19 and TRBJ2-7, with 9 bases fitting TRBD2. The CDR3 extends over 15 amino acids. Germline CDR1 LNHDA, CDR2 SQIVND (reference sequence). With 4 bases clipped from V and 0 bases from J, the junction kept 4 bases outside the gene matches. As DNA, the CDR3 is TGTGCCAGTAGTAGGGGGACTAGCATCTCCTACGAGCAGTACTTC. Translating it yields CASSRGTSISYEQYF.

The rearrangement joins TRBV7-3 to TRBJ2-7; D unresolved. Trimming removed 3 bases from V and 0 bases from J, with 6 bases in between. The CDR3 is 13 residues long. Germline values: CDR1 SGHTA, CDR2 FQGTGA. CDR3 DNA sequence: TGTGCCAGCAGCTTGTCGGCCTCCTACGAGCAGTACTTC. Translating gives CASSLSASYEQYF.

Worth noting for this clone: Other DNA sequences in this specimen translate into the identical CDR3. The rearrangement joins TRBV6-1 to TRBJ1-2; 7 nucleotides align to TRBD1. The CDR3 length is 13 residues. Trimming took 4 bases from V and 8 from J; bases not matched to a gene: 7. The germline gives CDR1 MNHNS, CDR2 SASEGT. For the CDR3, the DNA is TGTGCCAGCAGTGTTACAGGGGTTTACGGCTACACCTTC. Protein sequence: CASSVTGVYGYTF.

V usage is TRBV28 and J usage is TRBJ1-2; no definite D call. The CDR3 loop spans 12 amino acids. Trimming took 6 bases from V and 7 from J, leaving 12 bases between them. Germline lookup yields CDR1 MDHEN and CDR2 SYDVKM. The CDR3 is CASSLRGIGYTF. For the CDR3, the DNA is TGTGCCAGCAGCCTTAGAGGTATTGGCTACACCTTC.

V usage is TRBV6-6 and J usage is TRBJ1-2; tentatively, D is TRBD1 (5 bases). The CDR3 runs 15 residues. Germline V gives CDR1 MNHNY, CDR2 SVGAGI (reference sequence). V was shortened by 6 bases and J by 1 base, with 15 bases between the two germline ends. CDR3 DNA sequence: TGTGCCAGCAGGTCCCTGGGGGAAGGTAACTATGGCTACACCTTC. It encodes CASRSLGEGNYGYTF.

V is TRBV7-3 and J is TRBJ2-1; the match to TRBD2 covers 12 bases. Germline assignment: CDR1 SGHTA and CDR2 FQGTGA. J was trimmed by 0 bases and V by 4 bases; bases with no gene match: 16. The length of the CDR3 is 21 residues. CDR3: CASSSPSPLAGGKSSYNEQFF. Here the CDR3 DNA reads TGTGCCAGCAGCTCCCCAAGCCCCCTAGCGGGAGGGAAGAGCTCCTACAATGAGCAGTTCTTC.

The J gene is TRBJ2-7, the V gene TRBV28; 9 bases match TRBD1. After removal of 7 bases from V and 2 bases from J, the junction contained 3 bases not matched to a gene. This CDR3 has 13 residues. Germline V CDR1 and CDR2: MDHEN, SYDVKM. Written as DNA, the CDR3 is TGTGCCAGCACCGGGACAGGGCCCTACGAGCAGTACTTC. Translation gives CASTGTGPYEQYF.

This sequence joins TRBV28 and TRBJ2-7; 8 nucleotides match TRBD1. The V gene end was trimmed by 5 bases and the J gene end by 0 bases; junction bases not matched to a gene: 9. Germline assignment: CDR1 MDHEN and CDR2 SYDVKM. The CDR3 loop spans 16 amino acids. CDR3 in amino acids: CASSLRDRSISYEQYF. CDR3 nucleotide sequence: TGTGCCAGCAGTCTCCGGGACAGGAGTATCTCCTACGAGCAGTACTTC.

The rearrangement uses TRBV7-2 and TRBJ2-5; D call uncertain. The V end was cut by 2 bases, the J end by 0 bases, with 7 bases between. This CDR3 comprises 14 residues. From germline, CDR1 is SGHTA and CDR2 FQGNSA. The CDR3 reads CASSLNSYQETQYF. The CDR3 DNA follows: TGTGCCAGCAGCTTAAACAGTTACCAAGAGACCCAGTACTTC.

The chain has TRBV6-6 and TRBJ2-1; D may match TRBD1 or TRBD2 (6 bases each). V was cut by 1 base and J by 6 bases, with 16 bases left in between. The germline V gene encodes CDR1 MNHNY and CDR2 SVGAGI (reference sequence). There are 16 residues in the CDR3. CDR3 DNA sequence: TGTGCCAGCAGTTACTTGGGGGGCCGGACAAGCAATGAGCAGTTCTTC. Translated, it gives CASSYLGGRTSNEQFF.

V and J are TRBV5-1 and TRBJ2-7; D is unclear. The V and J ends lost 4 bases and 4 bases respectively, with 15 bases between them. The CDR3 runs 14 residues. Germline V CDR1 and CDR2: SGHRS, YFSETQ. The CDR3 coding sequence is TGCGCCAGCAGCCATGGATCTCTTTCATACGAGCAGTACTTC. Amino acid sequence: CASSHGSLSYEQYF.

V and J are TRBV7-6 and TRBJ2-5; D might be TRBD1 (5 bases). This CDR3 is 17 amino acids long. Trimming took 8 bases from V and 5 from J, leaving 27 bases between them. CDR1 is SGHVS, CDR2 FNYEAQ, per germline. The CDR3 protein is CASRRSPDGGAPETQYF. As DNA, the CDR3 is TGTGCCAGCCGCAGGAGCCCCGACGGTGGGGCCCCCGAGACCCAGTACTTC.